The 9 T cell receptor beta chains in this list originate from one sample, sequenced in a study of cytomegalovirus exposure and HLA in healthy donors. In the PCR, 60 Vbeta and 13 Jbeta primers were used. The table came from immunoSEQ multiplex PCR; TCRdb's copy has only in-frame clones and leaves some out. The sample lists 120,000 or so clones, 81% occurring once. The specimen was PBMCs. The receptors were gathered from a man aged 18 to 29 in good health and CMV-seropositive.

J is TRBJ2-2 and V is TRBV7-2, with 9 nucleotides matching TRBD2. CDR1 is SGHTA, CDR2 FQGNSA, per germline. The V gene end was trimmed by 5 bases and the J gene end by 4 bases; junction bases not matched to a gene: 5. The CDR3 runs 15 residues. The CDR3 sequence: CASSRSTSGTGELFF. The CDR3 DNA reads as TGTGCCAGCAGCCGGTCGACTAGCGGCACCGGGGAGCTGTTTTTT. The complete variable domain, with remaining parts taken from reference TRBV7-2 and TRBJ2-2, reads GAGVSQSPSNKVTEKGKDVELRCDPISGHTALYWYRQSLGQGLEFLIYFQGNSAPDKSGLPSDRFSAERTGGSVSTLTIQRTQQEDSAVYLCASSRSTSGTGELFFGEGSRLTVL.

The J gene is TRBJ2-7, the V gene TRBV27; a weak D match, TRBD1 (5 bases). The CDR3 sequence is 15 residues long. CDR1 is MNHEY and CDR2 is SMNVEV in the germline V gene (reference sequence). Deletions cut 2 bases from V and 2 bases from J, with 13 bases between. CDR3 bases: TGTGCCAGCAGTTTAAGGGGCTTTGGTACCTACGAGCAGTACTTC. Translation: CASSLRGFGTYEQYF.

The rearrangement joins TRBV29-1 to TRBJ2-7; the match to TRBD1 covers 11 bases. V lost 4 bases to trimming and J lost 7 bases; unmatched junction nucleotides: 3. Per germline, CDR1 SQVTM and CDR2 ANQGSEA. The CDR3 sequence is 12 residues long. The CDR3: CSVAGTGGEQYF. The DNA of the CDR3 is TGCAGCGTTGCTGGGACAGGGGGAGAGCAGTACTTC.

The chain is built from TRBV7-2 and TRBJ1-2; D is uncertain. This CDR3 is built from 15 residues. Trimming removed 1 base from V and 4 bases from J, with 13 bases in between. Germline V gene sequence: CDR1 SGHTA, CDR2 FQGNSA. CDR3 coding DNA: TGTGCCAGCAGCTTAGATCTTAGGAGACGCTATGGCTACACCTTC. This encodes CASSLDLRRRYGYTF.

The chain is built from TRBV7-2 and TRBJ2-7; the D gene is possibly TRBD1 (6 bases). V lost 5 bases to trimming and J lost 1 base, with 15 bases between them. Looked up from germline, CDR1 is SGHTA and CDR2 is FQGNSA. CDR3 length: 15 residues. In nucleotides, the CDR3 is TGTGCCAGCAGCGTAGGTCTAGGACAGTCCTACGAGCAGTACTTC. Its protein is CASSVGLGQSYEQYF.

V gene TRBV27 combines with J gene TRBJ1-2; 7 bases agree with TRBD1. The germline V gene encodes CDR1 MNHEY and CDR2 SMNVEV (reference sequence). V was clipped by 5 bases and J by 8 bases; unmatched bases: 14. This CDR3 has 15 amino acids. CDR3 sequence reads: CASSPTPDRAKGYTF. Written as DNA, the CDR3 is TGTGCCAGCAGTCCAACCCCCGACAGGGCCAAGGGCTACACCTTC.

J is TRBJ2-7 and V is TRBV2; D unresolved. The CDR3 extends over 15 amino acids. V lost 2 bases, J lost 1 base, and 12 bases lay in between. Germline V CDR1 and CDR2: SNHLY, FYNNEI. The chain's CDR3 is CASSESRRLSYEQYF. Written as DNA, the CDR3 is TGTGCCAGCAGTGAATCCCGGCGGCTATCCTACGAGCAGTACTTC.

V usage is TRBV19 and J usage is TRBJ2-6; no reliable D call. This CDR3 contains 14 residues. V lost 8 bases and J lost 0, with 8 bases in between. Germline assignment: CDR1 LNHDA and CDR2 SQIVND (reference sequence). The CDR3 spells CASGLNSGANVLTF. The CDR3 nucleotides read TGTGCCAGTGGTCTAAACTCTGGGGCCAACGTCCTGACTTTC.

The chain combines TRBV30 with TRBJ2-2; D possibly corresponds to TRBD1 (6 bases). Between the trimmed V and J ends, which lost 5 bases and 5 bases, there was a span of 9 bases. This CDR3 is 12 amino acids long. CDR1 is GTSNPN and CDR2 is SVGIG in the germline V gene (reference sequence). The CDR3 loop reads CAWSQGTGELFF. The CDR3 DNA follows: TGTGCCTGGTCACAGGGAACCGGGGAGCTGTTTTTT.